The 22 T cell receptor beta chains listed next were all sequenced from one sample in a study of blood T cells in healthy people across ages. The authors ran a second PCR of roughly 6 to 12 cycles using a sample-barcoded 5' primer and a J-beta primer mix. TCRdb processed the 5' RACE reads anew with MiXCR; each CDR3 protein has one entry. The data hold about 1.6 million distinct CDR3 sequences, with about 31% observed a single time. Material for sequencing was blood. These receptors all come from a woman aged 25 to 39 in good health.

In its sample, this clonotype was seen many times. The chain recombines TRBV5-1 with TRBJ2-3, with D hard to call. Germline V gives CDR1 SGHRS, CDR2 YFSETQ. Trimming cost V 6 bases and J 0 bases, with 11 bases left between them. The CDR3 extends over 14 amino acids. The CDR3 sequence is CASTLGLSTDTQYF. The CDR3 bases are TGCGCCAGCACTCTAGGTCTAAGCACAGATACGCAGTATTTT.

The rearrangement uses TRBV9 and TRBJ1-1; D is unresolved. CDR3 length: 13 amino acids. The V gene's germline CDR1 is SGDLS and CDR2 YYNGEE. Deletions cut 3 bases from V and 5 bases from J, with 11 bases between. CDR3 nucleotide sequence: TGTGCCAGCAGCGCAGGAGAATCAACTGAAGCTTTCTTT. Protein sequence: CASSAGESTEAFF.

The chain uses TRBV10-3 and TRBJ1-5; 9 positions match TRBD1. In germline, CDR1 is ENHRY, CDR2 SYGVKD. The CDR3 totals 15 residues. V dropped 6 bases and J dropped 4; count of bases not matched to a gene: 7. CDR3 sequence reads: CAIRPGQGPNQPQHF. CDR3 DNA sequence: TGTGCCATCAGACCCGGACAGGGGCCGAATCAGCCCCAGCATTTT.

To note about this clonotype: Its ends do not fully match the called genes, so a read error is possible. V and J are TRBV7-9 and TRBJ2-1; weak D call: TRBD2 (6 bases). The CDR3 spans 15 residues. CDR1 and CDR2 from the germline V gene are SEHNR and FQNEAQ (reference sequence). The CDR3 DNA is TGTACCAGCAGCTCTGAGCGGGCAAGGGGCAATGAGCAGTTCTTC. This gives the protein CTSSSERARGNEQFF.

This clonotype was seen ten or more times. The J gene is TRBJ1-1, the V gene TRBV6-5, with 11 bases matching TRBD1. The V gene end was trimmed by 2 bases and the J gene end by 5 bases; junction bases not matched to a gene: 4. This CDR3 is 15 amino acids long. Germline lookup yields CDR1 MNHEY and CDR2 SVGAGI. The CDR3 region is CASSYVGQGGTEAFF. CDR3 sequence (DNA): TGTGCCAGCAGTTACGTGGGACAGGGGGGGACTGAAGCTTTCTTT.

A few counts support this clonotype. The rearrangement uses TRBV4-1 and TRBJ2-5; the D is unclear. The DNA end is more similar to TRBJ2-7, so the J call may be wrong. Germline V gene data show CDR1 as MGHRA and CDR2 as YSYEKL. The CDR3 has 13 residues. The CDR3 spells CASSHSPTGEQYF. The CDR3 coding sequence is TGCGCCAGCAGCCATTCTCCAACGGGCGAGCAGTACTTC.

The chain recombines TRBV7-9 with TRBJ2-7; D tentatively fits TRBD1 or TRBD2 (6 bases each). V shed 4 bases and J shed 3 bases, with 13 bases lying between them. This CDR3 is 14 amino acids long. Germline assignment: CDR1 SEHNR and CDR2 FQNEAQ (reference sequence). For the CDR3, the DNA is TGTGCCAGCAGCTCTAGTGGAGGGGGCTACGAGCAGTACTTC. Translated, it gives CASSSSGGGYEQYF. The variable domain in full, with the rest retrieved from reference TRBV7-9 and TRBJ2-7, is DTGVSQNPRHKITKRGQNVTFRCDPISEHNRLYWYRQTLGQGPEFLTYFQNEAQLEKSRLLSDRFSAERPKGSFSTLEIQRTEQGDSAMYLCASSSSGGGYEQYFGPGTRLTVT.

The V call is TRBV5-1, the J call TRBJ2-5; D is ambiguous. There are 14 residues in the CDR3. The V gene's germline CDR1 is SGHRS and CDR2 YFSETQ. V was shortened by 0 bases and J by 5 bases, with 11 bases between the two germline ends. CDR3 sequence: CASSLGPPSETQYF. In DNA, the CDR3 is TGCGCCAGCAGCTTGGGACCACCCAGCGAGACCCAGTACTTC. Drawing the rest from reference TRBV5-1 and TRBJ2-5, the complete variable domain is KAGVTQTPRYLIKTRGQQVTLSCSPISGHRSVSWYQQTPGQGLQFLFEYFSETQRNKGNFPGRFSGRQFSNSRSEMNVSTLELGDSALYLCASSLGPPSETQYFGPGTRLLVL.

The chain has TRBV20-1 and TRBJ1-5; unclear D gene. Germline assignment: CDR1 DFQATT and CDR2 SNEGSKA (reference sequence). V lost 1 base, J lost 4 bases, and 8 bases lay in between. The CDR3 runs to 13 residues. CDR3 sequence reads: CSARAADNQPQHF. DNA for the CDR3: TGCAGTGCTAGAGCGGCCGATAATCAGCCCCAGCATTTT.

V gene TRBV18 combines with J gene TRBJ2-2; maybe TRBD2 (6 bases). The CDR3 length is 18 residues. Trimming cost V 3 bases and J 1 base, with 18 bases left between them. Germline V lookup: CDR1 KGHSH, CDR2 LQKENI. The CDR3 DNA reads TGTGCCAGCTCACCGAAACGGGAGAGGGCTCAGAACACCGGGGAGCTGTTTTTT. It translates to CASSPKRERAQNTGELFF.

This chain joins TRBV12-3 or TRBV12-4 and TRBJ1-4, with 11 bases lining up with TRBD1. There are 14 residues in the CDR3. Trimming removed 6 bases from V and 6 bases from J; junction bases left unmatched: 3. The CDR3, as DNA: TGTGCCAGCAGAGCGGGACAGGGGGATGAAAAACTGTTTTTT. Its protein is CASRAGQGDEKLFF.

This chain connects TRBV7-3 to TRBJ2-6, with TRBD1 as a possible D gene (6 bases). Germline CDR1 is SGHTA and CDR2 is FQGTGA. The V gene lost 6 bases and the J gene lost 0 bases, with 15 bases spanning the gap. This CDR3 contains 17 residues. DNA for the CDR3: TGTGCCAGCAGGGGACACGACGGTACCTCTGGGGCCAACGTCCTGACTTTC. Translation: CASRGHDGTSGANVLTF.

V and J are TRBV2 and TRBJ2-5; D is undetermined. The CDR3 has 14 residues. Trimming took off 1 base at V and 1 base at J, with 7 bases between the two ends. Germline V gene sequence: CDR1 SNHLY, CDR2 FYNNEI. In nucleotides, the CDR3 is TGTGCCAGCAGTGAAGGGGTCTCCCAAGAGACCCAGTACTTC. Amino acids: CASSEGVSQETQYF.

V is TRBV7-8 and J is TRBJ2-7; 10 bases fit TRBD2. The CDR3 sequence is 16 residues long. From germline, CDR1 is SGHVS and CDR2 FQNEAQ. V gave up 5 bases and J gave up 6 bases; unmatched junction bases: 13. CDR3 sequence: CASSTVFLAGVSEQYF. Here the CDR3 DNA reads TGTGCCAGCAGCACAGTATTCCTAGCGGGAGTTTCCGAGCAGTACTTC.

This clonotype was seen repeatedly, ten times or more. V gene TRBV6-6 combines with J gene TRBJ1-2; D not resolved. This CDR3 has 14 amino acids. Trimming pared 6 bases from V and 0 bases from J, leaving 11 bases between. CDR1 and CDR2 from the germline V gene are MNHNY and SVGAGI (reference sequence). CDR3 in amino acids: CASSPMGANYGYTF. The CDR3 DNA is TGTGCCAGCAGCCCCATGGGTGCTAACTATGGCTACACCTTC.

The V and J genes are TRBV5-5 and TRBJ1-2; the D gene is possibly TRBD1 (5 bases). The ends were cut back, 3 bases at V and 8 bases at J, with 17 bases in the middle. CDR3 length equals 14 residues. From germline, CDR1 is SGHKS and CDR2 YYEKEE (reference sequence). CDR3 sequence (DNA): TGTGCCAGCAGCTACGGGACCATGACTCGGGGCTACACCTTC. Protein product: CASSYGTMTRGYTF.

In its sample, this clonotype was seen a few times. V is TRBV9 and J is TRBJ2-7; TRBD1 matches at 11 bases. V shed 4 bases and J 4 bases; nucleotides not matched to a gene: 10. This CDR3 comprises 16 residues. Germline V gene sequence: CDR1 SGDLS, CDR2 YYNGEE. The CDR3 DNA reads TGTGCCAGCAGCCCGGGGCCGGGACAGGGGGTTTACGAGCAGTACTTC. It translates to CASSPGPGQGVYEQYF.

Ten or more counts support this clonotype. The chain has TRBV29-1 and TRBJ2-7; 8 bases map to TRBD1. Germline CDR1 SQVTM, CDR2 ANQGSEA. V was pared by 3 bases and J by 0 bases, with 4 bases of the junction left unmatched. This CDR3 comprises 14 residues. The CDR3 protein is CSVDSGTGSYEQYF. The CDR3 region has the DNA TGCAGCGTTGACTCAGGGACAGGCTCCTACGAGCAGTACTTC.

The V gene is TRBV20-1, the J gene TRBJ2-3, with D maybe TRBD2 (6 bases). Trimming took 4 bases from V and 3 from J, leaving 14 bases between them. Per the germline V gene, CDR1 is DFQATT and CDR2 is SNEGSKA (reference sequence). CDR3 length: 14 residues. The CDR3 protein is CSAKGRRGTDTQYF. CDR3 nucleotides: TGCAGTGCTAAGGGCAGGAGGGGAACAGATACGCAGTATTTT.

The chain uses TRBV20-1 and TRBJ2-7; the D call may be TRBD1 or TRBD2 (6 bases each). The DNA end lines up better with TRBJ2-5; the J call may be wrong. The CDR3 sequence is 13 residues long. Germline V gives CDR1 DFQATT, CDR2 SNEGSKA (reference sequence). This chain's CDR3 is CSARGGYQETQYF. The CDR3 DNA reads TGCAGTGCTAGGGGGGGCTATCAAGAGACCCAGTACTTC.

This chain links TRBV6-2 or TRBV6-3 with TRBJ1-2; D unresolved. V lost 6 bases to trimming and J lost 6 bases, with 14 bases between them. From germline, CDR1 is MNHEY and CDR2 SVGEGT. This CDR3 contains 13 residues. The chain's CDR3 is CASSPSGINGYTF. The CDR3 nucleotides read TGTGCCAGCAGCCCCTCGGGGATCAATGGCTACACCTTC.

The rearrangement joins TRBV20-1 to TRBJ1-5, with D maybe TRBD1 (6 bases). Trimming removed 3 bases at V and 5 bases at J, with 11 bases between. The V gene's germline CDR1 is DFQATT and CDR2 SNEGSKA (reference sequence). This CDR3 is built from 13 residues. This chain's CDR3 is CSASQQGDQPQHF. The CDR3 region has the DNA TGCAGTGCTAGTCAACAGGGAGATCAGCCCCAGCATTTT.